This note documents a single TCR beta chain sequence. These data originate in a study of blood T cell repertoires in COVID-19. Sequenced by immunoSEQ multiplex PCR; TCRdb stores in-frame clones only, minus some. The table records 120,000 to 150,000 clones, roughly 84% of them present only once. Cohort placement rested on clinical history that participants reported themselves. CDR3 length: 15 residues. V was shortened by 5 bases and J by 5 bases, with 18 bases between the two germline ends. CDR1 SGHVS and CDR2 FNYEAQ come from the germline V gene. This chain links TRBV7-6 with TRBJ1-1; perhaps TRBD1 as D (5 bases). The sample comprised PBMCs or T cells enriched from blood (not recorded which). This receptor was obtained from a woman aged 50 to 60 who had been exposed to COVID-19. CDR3: CASSGAPLGVTEAFF. CDR3 in DNA: TGTGCCAGCAGCGGAGCACCCTTAGGGGTGACTGAAGCTTTCTTT. The variable domain in full, completed from reference TRBV7-6 and TRBJ1-1, reads GAGVSQSPRYKVTKRGQDVALRCDPISGHVSLYWYRQALGQGPEFLTYFNYEAQQDKSGLPNDRFSAERPEGSISTLTIQRTEQRDSAMYRCASSGAPLGVTEAFFGQGTRLTVV.